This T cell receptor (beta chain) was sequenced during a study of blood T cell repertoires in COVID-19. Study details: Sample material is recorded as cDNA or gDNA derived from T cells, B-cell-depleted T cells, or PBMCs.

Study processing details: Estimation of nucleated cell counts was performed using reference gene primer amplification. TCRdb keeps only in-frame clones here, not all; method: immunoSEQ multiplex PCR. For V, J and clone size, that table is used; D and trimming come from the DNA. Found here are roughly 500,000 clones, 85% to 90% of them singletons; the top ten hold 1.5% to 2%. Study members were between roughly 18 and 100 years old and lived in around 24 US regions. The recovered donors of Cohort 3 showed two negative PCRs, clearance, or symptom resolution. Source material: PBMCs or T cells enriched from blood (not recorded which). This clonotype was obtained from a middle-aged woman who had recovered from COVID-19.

The CDR3 region has the DNA TGTGCCAGCAGCTTAGTGGCTTCTGAAGCTTTCTTT. This sequence encodes CASSLVASEAFF. The J gene is TRBJ1-1, the V gene TRBV7-9; D not certain. CDR1 SEHNR and CDR2 FQNEAQ come from the germline V gene (reference sequence). V was cut by 1 base and J by 6 bases, with 6 bases left in between. This CDR3 contains 12 residues.